This passage covers 8 T cell receptor beta chains from one sample sequenced in a study of blood T cell repertoires in COVID-19. Assay: immunoSEQ multiplex PCR; the TCRdb copy retains only in-frame clones and omits some. Here the sample spans 40,000 or so clones, around 90% being singletons. The sequenced sample was peripheral blood. The source is a man aged 55-75 years with COVID-19, enrolled during active disease.

The V and J genes are TRBV5-1 and TRBJ1-6; D is perhaps TRBD1 (5 bases). Germline V gives CDR1 SGHRS, CDR2 YFSETQ. CDR3 length: 18 residues. The V end lost 0 bases, the J end lost 0 bases, and 13 bases lay between the germline ends. The CDR3 nucleotides read TGCGCCAGCAGCTTGGCCAGTGGGGGGAGCTCCTATAATTCACCCCTCCACTTT. The encoded protein is CASSLASGGSSYNSPLHF.

Concerning this clone itself: The same CDR3 can be traced to other DNA sequences in this sample. The V and J genes are TRBV5-1 and TRBJ2-2; TRBD1 is a possible D gene (6 bases). Germline values: CDR1 SGHRS, CDR2 YFSETQ. The germline V and J ends were trimmed by 2 bases and 2 bases, with 10 bases remaining between them. The CDR3 extends over 15 amino acids. CDR3 DNA sequence: TGCGCCAGCAGCTTAAGACAGGACAACACCGGGGAGCTGTTTTTT. Protein sequence: CASSLRQDNTGELFF.

In its sample, this clone was seen once. This rearrangement joins TRBV19 to TRBJ1-6; possibly TRBD1 for D (6 bases). This CDR3 is 15 amino acids long. The germline V gene encodes CDR1 LNHDA and CDR2 SQIVND (reference sequence). V lost 4 bases to trimming and J lost 8 bases, with 15 bases between them. CDR3 protein: CASSTATGFDSPLHF. CDR3 nucleotides: TGTGCCAGTAGTACGGCCACAGGGTTTGATTCACCCCTCCACTTT.

This chain connects TRBV19 to TRBJ2-3; TRBD1 might be the D (5 bases). Germline lookup yields CDR1 LNHDA and CDR2 SQIVND (reference sequence). The V end was cut by 3 bases, the J end by 1 base, with 20 bases between. The CDR3 spans 18 residues. The CDR3 DNA sequence: TGTGCCAGTAGTATCCCCCCGGTTGGGGTAGGGGGCACAGATACGCAGTATTTT. Its translation is CASSIPPVGVGGTDTQYF. The variable domain in full, with the rest retrieved from reference TRBV19 and TRBJ2-3, is DGGITQSPKYLFRKEGQNVTLSCEQNLNHDAMYWYRQDPGQGLRLIYYSQIVNDFQKGDIAEGYSVSREKKESFPLTVTSAQKNPTAFYLCASSIPPVGVGGTDTQYFGPGTRLTVL.

In DNA, the CDR3 is TGTGCCAGCAGCCAAGGGCAGGGCTATGGCTACACCTTC. Protein: CASSQGQGYGYTF. The chain couples TRBV3-1 (or the pseudogene TRBV3-2) to TRBJ1-2; a possible D gene is TRBD1 (5 bases). The CDR3 loop spans 13 amino acids. Trimming took off 1 base at V and 4 bases at J, with 7 bases between the two ends. The germline gives CDR1 LGHDT, CDR2 YNNKEL (reference sequence).

This clone was seen a single time. The chain uses TRBV10-3 and TRBJ2-7, with D perhaps TRBD2 (6 bases). The CDR3 spans 17 residues. The V and J ends lost 3 bases and 4 bases respectively, with 22 bases between them. Germline CDR1 is ENHRY and CDR2 is SYGVKD. The chain's CDR3 is CAISDLSGGGPFYEQYF. CDR3 DNA sequence: TGTGCCATCAGTGACCTGTCTGGGGGAGGTCCCTTTTACGAGCAGTACTTC.

The chain couples TRBV20-1 to TRBJ1-5; perhaps TRBD1 as D (5 bases). The CDR3 is 11 residues long. The germline V gene encodes CDR1 DFQATT and CDR2 SNEGSKA (reference sequence). V lost 1 base and J lost 11, with 9 bases in between. The CDR3 loop reads CSARGTRAQHF. CDR3 DNA: TGCAGTGCTAGAGGGACAAGGGCCCAGCATTTT.

V is TRBV28 and J is TRBJ2-1; the match to TRBD2 covers 7 bases. The trim removed 2 bases at V and 4 bases at J, leaving 2 bases unmatched. The V gene's germline CDR1 is MDHEN and CDR2 SYDVKM. This CDR3 is 14 amino acids long. CDR3 DNA: TGTGCCAGCAGTTTAGCGGGAGAGTACAATGAGCAGTTCTTC. It encodes CASSLAGEYNEQFF.